This T cell receptor beta chain was sequenced in a study of T cell clones after liver transplantation. Study information: Post-transplant blood was tracked for graft-donor-reactive T cell clones identified in a pre-transplant mixed lymphocyte reaction. Findings of the study overall: Small, mixed patient groups and varying post-transplant times limit these conclusions. Migration into the graft, not deletion, may explain lost graft donor-reactive T cells.

There are 12 residues in the CDR3. Deletions cut 4 bases from V and 5 bases from J, with 9 bases between. The germline V gene encodes CDR1 SGHDT and CDR2 YYEEEE. This clone appeared a few times. Its specificity is unknown. Sequencing was performed with immunoSEQ multiplex PCR; in TCRdb, only in-frame clones are kept and a portion is missing. The sample shows tens of thousands of clones, 60% to 75% of them seen only once. The chain combines TRBV5-6 with TRBJ1-2, with unresolved D. Sequenced here: CD4+ T cells from blood, sampled at the 22-month timepoint. The receptor comes from a human patient who received a liver transplant. Some T cells may be the graft donor's. CDR3 DNA sequence: TGTGCCAGCAGCGCTGGACTTTATGGCTACACCTTC. It yields the protein CASSAGLYGYTF.